These T cell receptor beta chains were read from a single sample in a study of blood T cells in healthy people across ages. TCRdb called the 5' RACE reads again in MiXCR, with one record for every CDR3 protein. The sample includes 730,000 or so distinct CDR3 sequences, about 43% seen only once; the top ten take about 30%. Specimen: blood. Receptors originate from a man aged 80 or over in good health. The CDR3 runs from the conserved cysteine through the conserved F or W. D genes are given only for firm matches. Clone size is shown for a subset of rows, as once, few, many or a class of expanded clone.

v_call	clone_size	j_call	d_call	cdr3_aa	cdr3_nt
TRBV20-1	few	TRBJ2-3	TRBD1	CSAKVEGTGIITDTQYF	TGCAGTGCTAAGGTGGAGGGGACAGGGATAATCACGGATACGCAGTATTTT
TRBV2	-	TRBJ1-2	-	CAGKSDYGYTF	TGTGCCGGAAAGTCGGACTATGGCTACACCTTC
TRBV29-1	-	TRBJ2-3	-	CSVEMQGIKEYF	TGCAGCGTTGAAATGCAGGGGATCAAGGAGTATTTT
TRBV29-1	many	TRBJ2-3	-	CSGGTAGATDTQYF	TGCAGTGGGGGCACGGCAGGAGCAACAGATACGCAGTATTTT
TRBV29-1	few	TRBJ1-2	-	CSVFVQGIGYGYTF	TGCAGCGTTTTTGTCCAGGGGATTGGCTATGGCTACACCTTC
TRBV4-3	-	TRBJ2-2	-	CASSQFITGELFF	TGCGCCAGCAGCCAGTTCATCACCGGGGAGCTGTTTTTT
TRBV29-1	-	TRBJ1-4	TRBD1	CSVGQGDEKLFF	TGCAGCGTTGGACAGGGAGATGAAAAACTGTTTTTT
TRBV3-1	few	TRBJ2-5	-	CASLLGGGETQYF	TGTGCCAGCCTCTTGGGTGGAGGGGAGACCCAGTACTTC
TRBV3-1	-	TRBJ2-1	-	CASSQDLAGKYNEQFF	TGTGCCAGCAGCCAGGATCTTGCAGGTAAATACAATGAGCAGTTCTTC
TRBV5-1	-	TRBJ2-7	-	CASREGQKYEQYF	TGCGCCAGCAGAGAGGGTCAGAAGTACGAGCAGTACTTC
TRBV6-5	-	TRBJ1-4	TRBD1	CASSTGTALANEKLFF	TGTGCCAGCAGCACCGGGACAGCTTTAGCTAATGAAAAACTGTTTTTT
TRBV29-1	-	TRBJ2-1	-	CSYIQTRRGNEQFF	TGCAGCTATATACAAACCCGACGGGGAAATGAGCAGTTCTTC